The rows below give T cell receptor beta chains drawn from one sample of a study of T-cell memory formation after mild COVID-19. TCRdb re-derived calls from the 5' RACE reads in MiXCR, one entry per CDR3 protein. The sample records around 300,000 distinct CDR3 sequences, roughly 13% being singletons. What was sequenced was PBMCs or a T cell subset sorted from them (not recorded which). The receptors shown here come from a man aged 18 to 30 who had mild COVID-19 (a few samples of this study predate the infection). Cell type and time point are not known. The CDR3 runs from the conserved cysteine through the conserved F or W. Fields, in order: V gene, clone size, CDR3 length, J gene, D gene, CDR3 DNA, CDR3 protein. A D gene is named only where the DNA matches it firmly. Clone size is shown for a subset of rows, as once, few, many or a class of expanded clone.

TRBV6-6	NA	13	TRBJ1-1	TRBD1	TGTGCCACCCACCTCAGGGGGTACACTGAAGCTTTCTTT	CATHLRGYTEAFF
TRBV20-1	NA	13	TRBJ2-3	NA	TGCAGTGCTAGGCGACCTAGCACAGATACGCAGTATTTT	CSARRPSTDTQYF
TRBV10-3	few	15	TRBJ2-5	TRBD2	TGTGCCATCAGTGGGTTAGCGGGGGCTCAAGAGACCCAGTACTTC	CAISGLAGAQETQYF
TRBV12-3/TRBV12-4	NA	12	TRBJ1-2	NA	TGTGCCAGCAGTTTAACTCTTCTCAGGTACACCTTC	CASSLTLLRYTF
TRBV3-1	NA	17	TRBJ1-4	TRBD1	TGTGCCAGCAGTCGACCGACAGGGTGGGGGACTAATGAAAAACTGTTTTTT	CASSRPTGWGTNEKLFF
TRBV27	NA	14	TRBJ2-1	NA	TGTGCCAGCAGTTTATCCCAACTGTTCAATGAGCAGTTCTTC	CASSLSQLFNEQFF
TRBV6-5	many	12	TRBJ2-5	NA	TGTGCCAGTGGAGGGGCCCAAGAGACCCAGTACTTC	CASGGAQETQYF
TRBV25-1	NA	12	TRBJ2-7	NA	TGTGCCAGCAGTGAATCTCTCGCAAAGCAGTACTTC	CASSESLAKQYF
TRBV20-1	many	12	TRBJ1-1	NA	TGCAGTGCCTCCATATCGGACACTGAAGCTTTCTTT	CSASISDTEAFF
TRBV10-3	NA	14	TRBJ2-5	TRBD2	TGTGCCACCAGACCTAGCGGGAGTCAAGAGACCCAGTACTTC	CATRPSGSQETQYF
TRBV4-1	NA	15	TRBJ2-3	NA	TGCGCCAGCAGCCAAGAACACACGGACGGAGATACGCAGTATTTT	CASSQEHTDGDTQYF
TRBV5-1	NA	16	TRBJ2-5	TRBD2	TGCGCCAGCAGCTTGCCACCTAGCGGGGGTTTTGGGACCCAGTACTTC	CASSLPPSGGFGTQYF
TRBV4-3	NA	16	TRBJ2-3	NA	TGCGCCAGCAGTCAAGGTTACGGGGGCGGCACAGATACGCAGTATTTT	CASSQGYGGGTDTQYF
TRBV28	NA	15	TRBJ2-1	TRBD1	TGTGCCAGCAGTTTATTGACAGGGTATTTGAATGAGCAGTTCTTC	CASSLLTGYLNEQFF
TRBV6-5	NA	16	TRBJ2-5	TRBD1	TGTGCCAGCAGTTACTGGGGAGACAGGGGAAAAGAGACCCAGTACTTC	CASSYWGDRGKETQYF
TRBV7-2	NA	17	TRBJ2-6	NA	TGTGCCAGCAGCTCCAGGGCTGTGACCTCTGGGGCCAACGTCCTGACTTTC	CASSSRAVTSGANVLTF
TRBV24-1	NA	17	TRBJ2-1	NA	TGTGCCACCAGTGATCGACCAACTAGATCCCCCTACAATGAGCAGTTCTTC	CATSDRPTRSPYNEQFF
TRBV5-1	NA	11	TRBJ2-1	NA	TGCGCCACCCGGGCCGATAATGAGCAGTTCTTC	CATRADNEQFF
TRBV12-3/TRBV12-4	NA	12	TRBJ2-3	NA	TGTGCCAGCAGTTTGTATCCAGATACGCAGTATTTT	CASSLYPDTQYF
TRBV4-1	once	16	TRBJ2-2	NA	TGCGCCAGCAGTCTGACGGGAGTAGGTTTTCCCGGGGAGCTGTTTTTT	CASSLTGVGFPGELFF
TRBV6-2/TRBV6-3	NA	17	TRBJ2-3	TRBD2	TGTGCCAGCAGTTACACCACGGGGGGGCCTTCGATAGATACGCAGTATTTT	CASSYTTGGPSIDTQYF
TRBV4-2	NA	13	TRBJ2-5	NA	TGTGCCAGCAGCCAAGATATGGCGGAGACCCAGTACTTC	CASSQDMAETQYF
TRBV5-1	few	16	TRBJ2-5	NA	TGCGCCAGCAGCTTCCCCAGGGGTTCGTCAGTCGAGACCCAGTACTTC	CASSFPRGSSVETQYF
TRBV10-2	few	14	TRBJ2-6	NA	TGCGCCAGCAGTGAACTCTCTGGGGCCAACGTCCTGACTTTC	CASSELSGANVLTF
TRBV11-2	NA	13	TRBJ2-3	NA	TGTGCCAGCAATGAGGGGGTGACAGATACGCAGTATTTT	CASNEGVTDTQYF
TRBV27	NA	19	TRBJ2-1	NA	TGTGCCAGCAGTTTATCGCCCTGGAGGGGGGCGGGCAGGTACAATGAGCAGTTCTTC	CASSLSPWRGAGRYNEQFF
TRBV12-5	few	13	TRBJ2-5	NA	TGTGCTAGTGGTTTGATTGGAGGAGAGACCCAGTACTTC	CASGLIGGETQYF
TRBV2	NA	14	TRBJ2-1	TRBD2	TGTGCCAGCAGTGAGCAGCGGGGGGGCCCTGAGCAGTTCTTC	CASSEQRGGPEQFF
TRBV5-1	NA	15	TRBJ2-3	TRBD2	TGCGCCAGCAGCTCCCGGACTAGCGGGGCGGGTACGCAGTATTTT	CASSSRTSGAGTQYF
TRBV20-1	NA	13	TRBJ1-1	NA	TGCAGTGCTAGAGAGCCACAGGGATCCGAAGCTTTCTTT	CSAREPQGSEAFF
TRBV20-1	NA	14	TRBJ2-3	TRBD2	TGCAGTGCCAAAGTAGCGGGGAGCACAGATACGCAGTATTTT	CSAKVAGSTDTQYF
TRBV5-1	many	14	TRBJ2-1	TRBD2	TGCGCCAGCAGCTCTAGCGGGGGAAACAATGAGCAGTTCTTC	CASSSSGGNNEQFF
TRBV7-2	many	15	TRBJ2-5	NA	TGTGCCAGCAGCCCCCGTGTAGGGGGCCAAGAGACCCAGTACTTC	CASSPRVGGQETQYF
TRBV3-1	NA	15	TRBJ2-7	NA	TGTGCCAGCAGCCAAGCTTTCGCAGCCCCCTACGAGCAGTACTTC	CASSQAFAAPYEQYF
TRBV6-1	NA	12	TRBJ1-2	NA	TGTGCCAGCAGTGCGAGGGGGAGAGGCTACACCTTC	CASSARGRGYTF